The T cell receptor beta chain described here comes from a study of blood T cell repertoires in COVID-19. There are a few counts of this clone. V was trimmed by 2 bases and J by 2 bases, leaving 15 bases between them. Germline V lookup: CDR1 KGHDR, CDR2 SFDVKD. The CDR3 totals 17 residues. Followed longitudinally, the Seattle patients had been enrolled during active infection. TCRdb's copy holds only in-frame clones and misses some; the assay was immunoSEQ multiplex PCR. Of just over 250,000 clones in the sample, more than 85% were seen once. The receptor was derived from a person aged 18 to 35 with COVID-19, enrolled during active disease. Sequencing used peripheral blood. The chain joins TRBV24-1 to TRBJ1-5; D may be TRBD1 (5 bases). CDR3 loop: CATSDSGVVSGNQPQHF. CDR3 nucleotide sequence: TGTGCCACCAGTGATTCGGGGGTTGTATCGGGCAATCAGCCCCAGCATTTT.